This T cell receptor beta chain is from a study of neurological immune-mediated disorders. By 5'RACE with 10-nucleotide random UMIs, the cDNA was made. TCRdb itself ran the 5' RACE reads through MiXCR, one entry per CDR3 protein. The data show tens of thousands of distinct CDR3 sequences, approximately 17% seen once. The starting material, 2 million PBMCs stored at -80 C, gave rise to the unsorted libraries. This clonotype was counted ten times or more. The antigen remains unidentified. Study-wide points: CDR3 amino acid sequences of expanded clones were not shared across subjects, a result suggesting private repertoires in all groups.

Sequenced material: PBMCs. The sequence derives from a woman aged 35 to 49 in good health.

The CDR3 coding sequence is TGCGCCAGCAGCTCCCGGGACAGGGGTACGGATGAGCAGTTCTTC. As protein: CASSSRDRGTDEQFF. The rearrangement joins TRBV5-1 to TRBJ2-1; 10 nucleotides match TRBD1. The germline V gene has CDR1 SGHRS and CDR2 YFSETQ. The junction had 8 bases not matched to a gene; V was cut back by 3 bases and J by 8 bases. This CDR3 contains 15 residues.